These 27 T cell receptor beta chains were sequenced from one sample in a study of T cell repertoires in cytomegalovirus infection. Using its own MiXCR run on the reads, TCRdb lists one record per CDR3 protein. The sample has roughly 500,000 distinct CDR3 sequences, approximately 10% seen once. Material: PBMCs. The receptors here all came from a human donor in good health (CMV status not recorded). Some clones in this sample may be carry-over from other donors' samples.

There are many counts of this clonotype. The chain uses TRBV7-7 and TRBJ2-3; 11 bases are shared with TRBD1. This CDR3 spans 15 amino acids. Germline-derived CDR1 and CDR2 are SSHAT and FNYEAQ (reference sequence). V was clipped by 4 bases and J by 4 bases; unmatched bases: 4. CDR3 loop: CASSSGDRGSDTQYF. The CDR3 DNA is TGTGCCAGCAGCTCAGGGGACAGGGGGTCAGATACGCAGTATTTT. The entire variable domain, with the rest obtained from reference TRBV7-7 and TRBJ2-3, is as follows: GAGVSQSPRYKVTKRGQDVTLRCDPISSHATLYWYQQALGQGPEFLTYFNYEAQPDKSGLPSDRFSAERPEGSISTLTIQRTEQRDSAMYRCASSSGDRGSDTQYFGPGTRLTVL.

This clonotype came up many times. The gene calls are TRBV20-1 and TRBJ1-3; 8 nucleotides line up with TRBD1. The CDR3 runs to 16 residues. Germline V gene data show CDR1 as DFQATT and CDR2 as SNEGSKA (reference sequence). V lost 1 base, J lost 0 bases, and 5 bases stayed unmatched. DNA for the CDR3: TGCAGTGCTAGAGGGACAGGGACATTCTCTGGAAACACCATATATTTT. Translation: CSARGTGTFSGNTIYF.

This clonotype was observed many times. The chain is built from TRBV20-1 and TRBJ2-1; 10 bases fit TRBD1. The V gene end was trimmed by 6 bases and the J gene end by 6 bases; junction bases not matched to a gene: 11. This CDR3 has 15 amino acids. Germline V lookup: CDR1 DFQATT, CDR2 SNEGSKA (reference sequence). The CDR3 region is CSACEKTGGRNEQFF. The CDR3 DNA is TGCAGTGCCTGCGAAAAGACAGGGGGCCGCAATGAGCAGTTCTTC.

The J gene is TRBJ2-1, the V gene TRBV3-1; the match to TRBD1 covers 8 bases. The CDR3 runs to 15 residues. V was clipped by 3 bases and J by 6 bases; unmatched bases: 7. CDR1 and CDR2 from the germline V gene are LGHDT and YNNKEL (reference sequence). The CDR3 DNA is TGTGCCAGCAGCCAGGACAGGGTCACGTTCAATGAGCAGTTCTTC. This sequence encodes CASSQDRVTFNEQFF.

The chain recombines TRBV27 with TRBJ2-3; D uncertain. The CDR3 spans 16 residues. V dropped 2 bases and J dropped 0 bases, with 12 bases sitting between them. Germline V gene sequence: CDR1 MNHEY, CDR2 SMNVEV (reference sequence). The CDR3 bases are TGTGCCAGCAGTTTAGGCAGCCTATACAGCACAGATACGCAGTATTTT. Amino acid sequence: CASSLGSLYSTDTQYF.

A few counts support this clonotype. This chain uses TRBV18 with TRBJ2-6; D might be TRBD1 or TRBD2, each matching 5 bases. The germline V gene encodes CDR1 KGHSH and CDR2 LQKENI. The CDR3 totals 16 residues. The ends were cut back, 5 bases at V and 0 bases at J, with 11 bases in the middle. The CDR3 loop reads CASSGTYISGANVLTF. The CDR3 coding sequence is TGTGCCAGCTCAGGGACGTACATCTCTGGGGCCAACGTCCTGACTTTC.

The V gene is TRBV2, the J gene TRBJ2-3, with unresolved D. The CDR3 is 11 amino acids. Germline assignment: CDR1 SNHLY and CDR2 FYNNEI. V was cut by 6 bases and J by 5 bases, with 6 bases left in between. CDR3 sequence: CASREVDTQYF. CDR3 bases: TGTGCCAGCAGAGAGGTAGATACGCAGTATTTT. The complete variable domain, with remaining parts taken from reference TRBV2 and TRBJ2-3, reads EPEVTQTPSHQVTQMGQEVILRCVPISNHLYFYWYRQILGQKVEFLVSFYNNEISEKSEIFDDQFSVERPDGSNFTLKIRSTKLEDSAMYFCASREVDTQYFGPGTRLTVL.

This clonotype was observed at least ten times. The chain employs TRBV7-9 and TRBJ2-5, with D maybe TRBD2 (6 bases). Trimming left V 3 bases short and J 5 bases short, with 19 bases between. The CDR3 is 16 amino acids. Germline CDR1 reads SEHNR; CDR2 reads FQNEAQ (reference sequence). CDR3: CASSFWAGPRGETQYF. The CDR3 nucleotides read TGTGCCAGCAGCTTCTGGGCGGGCCCTCGGGGGGAGACCCAGTACTTC.

This clonotype has a handful of counts. In DNA, the CDR3 is TGTGCCAGCAGCCATCCTGAGGGAGGGGGGGACACTGAAGCTTTCTTT. Protein sequence: CASSHPEGGGDTEAFF. The V call is TRBV4-2, the J call TRBJ1-1, with D possibly TRBD1 on 6 matching bases. The germline V gene has CDR1 LGHNA and CDR2 YNFKEQ. V was shortened by 3 bases and J by 3 bases, with 17 bases between the two germline ends. The length of the CDR3 is 16 residues.

This clonotype occurred a few times. The rearrangement joins TRBV3-1 to TRBJ1-1; tentative D call: TRBD1 (6 bases). CDR3 size: 13 residues. Looked up from germline, CDR1 is LGHDT and CDR2 is YNNKEL (reference sequence). V was pared by 8 bases and J by 8 bases, with 18 bases between. CDR3 region: CASAGALSLEAFF. The DNA of the CDR3 is TGTGCCAGCGCAGGGGCCCTTTCCCTAGAAGCTTTCTTT.

At least ten counts were recorded for this clonotype. One end of the junction does not line up with germline, which may come from a read error. The chain recombines TRBV2 with TRBJ1-1; the D is unclear. The length of the CDR3 is 12 residues. CDR1 SNHLY and CDR2 FYNNEI come from the germline V gene. CDR3 in DNA: TGTGCCAGTAGTGTTTCGAACACTGAAGCTTTCTTT. It yields the protein CASSVSNTEAFF.

Ten or more counts support this clonotype. The V call is TRBV7-6, the J call TRBJ2-3, with D possibly matching TRBD1 (6 bases). V was pared by 5 bases and J by 0 bases, with 15 bases between. The CDR3 spans 16 residues. Germline lookup yields CDR1 SGHVS and CDR2 FNYEAQ. The CDR3 DNA sequence: TGTGCCAGCAGCATTCTAGGGGGTCGGAGCACAGATACGCAGTATTTT. Its protein is CASSILGGRSTDTQYF.

This clonotype was counted a few times. V is TRBV28 and J is TRBJ1-5, with TRBD1 matching over 7 bases. V lost 5 bases to trimming and J lost 1 base; unmatched junction nucleotides: 5. The CDR3 loop spans 15 amino acids. Per germline, CDR1 MDHEN and CDR2 SYDVKM. In nucleotides, the CDR3 is TGTGCCAGCAGTCCGTACAGGGGAAGCAATCAGCCCCAGCATTTT. This gives the protein CASSPYRGSNQPQHF.

This clonotype was observed many times. V and J are TRBV6-1 and TRBJ2-2; D is perhaps TRBD1 or TRBD2 (5 bases each). Trimming removed 1 base from V and 8 bases from J, with 14 bases in between. The germline gives CDR1 MNHNS, CDR2 SASEGT. CDR3 length: 15 residues. The CDR3 region is CASSEDEGRGGELFF. As DNA, the CDR3 is TGTGCCAGCAGTGAAGACGAGGGGAGAGGTGGGGAGCTGTTTTTT.

The chain couples TRBV3-1 to TRBJ2-3, with D perhaps TRBD2 (5 bases). V lost 0 bases and J 4 bases, leaving 11 bases between the germline ends. CDR1 is LGHDT, CDR2 YNNKEL, per germline (reference sequence). There are 15 residues in the CDR3. CDR3 residues: CASSQENRESDTQYF. CDR3 sequence (DNA): TGTGCCAGCAGCCAAGAAAATCGGGAATCAGATACGCAGTATTTT.

This clonotype was detected many times. The chain carries TRBV28 and TRBJ1-2, with D maybe TRBD1 (6 bases). V lost 3 bases and J lost 0, with 11 bases in between. The length of the CDR3 is 15 residues. Germline CDR1 and CDR2: MDHEN and SYDVKM. CDR3 sequence reads: CASSFGGSPNYGYTF. The DNA of the CDR3 is TGTGCCAGCAGTTTCGGGGGCTCTCCTAACTATGGCTACACCTTC.

This clonotype was recorded at least ten times. The chain has TRBV5-5 and TRBJ2-7; D not certain. CDR1 is SGHKS and CDR2 is YYEKEE in the germline V gene (reference sequence). With 0 bases removed from V and 3 bases from J, the gap between germline ends came to 16 bases. The CDR3 is 16 amino acids. The CDR3 DNA is TGTGCCAGCAGCTTGGGGAGTGCCCCCGGATTCTACGAGCAGTACTTC. It codes for CASSLGSAPGFYEQYF.

This clonotype was found many times. V gene TRBV20-1 combines with J gene TRBJ2-7, with 9 bases fitting TRBD1. V was clipped by 2 bases and J by 0 bases; unmatched bases: 8. The germline gives CDR1 DFQATT, CDR2 SNEGSKA (reference sequence). This CDR3 region has 16 residues. CDR3 loop: CSARTPDRGFSYEQYF. CDR3 DNA: TGCAGTGCTAGAACCCCGGACAGGGGTTTCTCCTACGAGCAGTACTTC.

The chain couples TRBV18 to TRBJ2-2, with TRBD1 identical over 9 bases. Germline values: CDR1 KGHSH, CDR2 LQKENI. The CDR3 spans 16 residues. J gave up 4 bases and V 0 bases, and 3 bases lay outside the gene matches. CDR3 DNA: TGTGCCAGCTCACCACCGGGGACAGGGAGCACCGGGGAGCTGTTTTTT. It yields the protein CASSPPGTGSTGELFF.

In its sample, this clonotype was seen many times. V usage is TRBV25-1 and J usage is TRBJ2-3; D might be TRBD2 (5 bases). V dropped 6 bases and J dropped 4 bases, with 11 bases sitting between them. Germline CDR1 and CDR2: MGHDK and SYGVNS. This CDR3 contains 13 residues. The CDR3 loop is CASSRSGSDTQYF. CDR3 sequence (DNA): TGTGCCAGCAGCCGGTCGGGGTCAGATACGCAGTATTTT.

This clonotype came up many times. The chain has TRBV7-8 and TRBJ1-2, with a possible D match to TRBD1 (5 bases). The V and J ends lost 1 base and 2 bases respectively, with 11 bases between them. The CDR3 runs to 15 residues. CDR1 and CDR2 (germline): SGHVS, FQNEAQ. As DNA, the CDR3 is TGTGCCAGCAGCTTAGGTGAAGACAGAAACTATGGCTACACCTTC. Translating it yields CASSLGEDRNYGYTF.

The chain carries TRBV20-1 and TRBJ1-4; D gene uncertain. The V gene's germline CDR1 is DFQATT and CDR2 SNEGSKA (reference sequence). The CDR3 totals 16 residues. The V and J ends lost 6 bases and 7 bases respectively, with 24 bases between them. The CDR3 DNA sequence: TGCAGTGCCCCCAAACCCGAGGACGGTCTGGGTGAAAAACTGTTTTTT. It specifies CSAPKPEDGLGEKLFF.

This clonotype was recorded at least ten times. At one boundary the junction diverges from the germline segment, which might be a read error. CDR3 coding DNA: TGTGCTAGCAGCTCGTACGGGAGTGAGACCCAGTACTTC. Protein sequence: CASSSYGSETQYF. The chain joins TRBV7-7 to TRBJ2-5; a possible D gene is TRBD2 (6 bases). The CDR3 contains 13 residues. Germline CDR1 SSHAT, CDR2 FNYEAQ (reference sequence). The entire variable domain, with the rest obtained from reference TRBV7-7 and TRBJ2-5, is as follows: GAGVSQSPRYKVTKRGQDVTLRCDPISSHATLYWYQQALGQGPEFLTYFNYEAQPDKSGLPSDRFSAERPEGSISTLTIQRTEQRDSAMYRCASSSYGSETQYFGPGTRLLVL.

This clonotype was recorded at least ten times. V and J are TRBV6-1 and TRBJ2-3, with 9 bases lining up with TRBD2. Germline trimming cut 2 bases from V and 1 base from J; bases unmatched to any gene: 4. Germline V gene data show CDR1 as MNHNS and CDR2 as SASEGT. This CDR3 has 16 amino acids. The CDR3 here is CASSERIAGGTDTQYF. The CDR3 region has the DNA TGTGCCAGCAGTGAAAGGATAGCGGGGGGCACAGATACGCAGTATTTT.

This clonotype has a handful of counts. The chain has TRBV28 and TRBJ2-7; D not certain. This CDR3 comprises 14 residues. The ends were cut back, 8 bases at V and 0 bases at J, with 14 bases in the middle. CDR1 is MDHEN and CDR2 is SYDVKM in the germline V gene. CDR3 nucleotides: TGTGCCAGCCATACAGCCGCCGACTCCTACGAGCAGTACTTC. Translation gives CASHTAADSYEQYF.

This clonotype was seen repeatedly, ten times or more. V gene TRBV6-5 combines with J gene TRBJ1-1, with 9 bases lining up with TRBD1. V gave up 2 bases and J gave up 0 bases; unmatched junction bases: 4. CDR3 length equals 16 residues. Per the germline V gene, CDR1 is MNHEY and CDR2 is SVGAGI. The CDR3 loop is CASSYRTGVMNTEAFF. CDR3 DNA: TGTGCCAGCAGTTACAGGACAGGGGTCATGAACACTGAAGCTTTCTTT.

The chain recombines TRBV5-1 with TRBJ2-7; TRBD1 might be the D (6 bases). The CDR3 covers 14 residues. CDR1 and CDR2 (germline): SGHRS, YFSETQ. V lost 7 bases and J 7 bases, leaving 21 bases between the germline ends. This CDR3 is CASQPTQGMLEQYF. Here the CDR3 DNA reads TGCGCCAGCCAGCCTACCCAGGGGATGTTGGAGCAGTACTTC.